These 20 T cell receptor beta chains originate from one sample sequenced in a study of blood T cell repertoires in COVID-19. Clones were sequenced by immunoSEQ multiplex PCR, and TCRdb holds only the in-frame ones, with some missing. This sample has 140,000 to 150,000 clones, with more than 75% found just once. The sequencing sample was made of PBMCs or T cells enriched from blood (not recorded which). The source is a woman in her 30s with acute COVID-19.

The chain is built from TRBV7-2 and TRBJ2-3; weak D call: TRBD2 (6 bases). The CDR3 extends over 13 amino acids. Trimming removed 3 bases from V and 6 bases from J, with 10 bases in between. From germline, CDR1 is SGHTA and CDR2 FQGNSA. CDR3 loop: CASSFGREDTQYF. The DNA of the CDR3 is TGTGCCAGCAGCTTTGGTCGGGAGGATACGCAGTATTTT.

This chain connects TRBV11-2 to TRBJ2-1, with 10 bases matching TRBD2. The CDR3 is 15 amino acids. The V gene end was trimmed by 1 base and the J gene end by 8 bases; junction bases not matched to a gene: 5. CDR1 is SGHAT, CDR2 FQNNGV, per germline. CDR3 protein: CASSLAAGGPYEQFF. CDR3 nucleotides: TGTGCCAGCAGCTTAGCAGCGGGAGGGCCATATGAGCAGTTCTTC.

The chain couples TRBV19 to TRBJ1-1, with D perhaps TRBD1 (6 bases). Trimming left V 5 bases short and J 2 bases short, with 15 bases between. Germline V gene data show CDR1 as LNHDA and CDR2 as SQIVND (reference sequence). This CDR3 spans 15 amino acids. The CDR3 sequence: CASSDHLGANTEAFF. The CDR3 nucleotides read TGTGCCAGTAGTGACCATCTGGGGGCAAACACTGAAGCTTTCTTT.

V usage is TRBV29-1 and J usage is TRBJ2-7; D not resolved. The germline CDR1 and CDR2 sequences are SQVTM and ANQGSEA. V was cut by 7 bases and J by 0 bases, with 10 bases left in between. This CDR3 has 12 amino acids. CDR3 amino acids: CSASESSYEQYF. The CDR3, as DNA: TGCAGCGCCTCGGAGAGCTCCTACGAGCAGTACTTC.

Comment on this clone: Within the sample, other DNA sequences also encode this same CDR3. V is TRBV9 and J is TRBJ2-3; tentative D call: TRBD2 (6 bases). Germline V gene lookup returns CDR1 SGDLS and CDR2 YYNGEE. V lost 0 bases, J lost 0 bases, and 8 bases lay in between. The CDR3 extends over 15 amino acids. CDR3 loop: CASSVGGISTDTQYF. The DNA for the CDR3 is TGTGCCAGCAGCGTAGGCGGGATAAGCACAGATACGCAGTATTTT. Looking up the rest from reference TRBV9 and TRBJ2-3 gives the full variable domain: DSGVTQTPKHLITATGQRVTLRCSPRSGDLSVYWYQQSLDQGLQFLIQYYNGEERAKGNILERFSAQQFPDLHSELNLSSLELGDSALYFCASSVGGISTDTQYFGPGTRLTVL.

The V gene is TRBV25-1, the J gene TRBJ2-7, with 9 bases that match TRBD2. Germline lookup yields CDR1 MGHDK and CDR2 SYGVNS. V was clipped by 4 bases and J by 4 bases; unmatched bases: 14. This CDR3 is built from 17 residues. The CDR3 here is CASSGRNSGSSIYEQYF. As DNA, the CDR3 is TGTGCCAGCAGTGGTCGAAATAGCGGGAGTTCGATATACGAGCAGTACTTC.

The chain joins TRBV5-4 to TRBJ1-4; TRBD1 aligns across 8 bases. Germline V lookup: CDR1 SGHNT, CDR2 YYREEE (reference sequence). The length of the CDR3 is 15 residues. After removal of 4 bases from V and 1 base from J, the junction contained 3 bases not matched to a gene. The chain's CDR3 is CASSIGQGTNEKLFF. The CDR3 DNA reads TGTGCCAGCAGCATCGGACAGGGAACTAATGAAAAACTGTTTTTT.

This clone was seen ten or more times. The rearrangement joins TRBV7-9 to TRBJ1-1; 7 positions match TRBD1. The CDR3 has 15 amino acids. Germline V gene lookup returns CDR1 SEHNR and CDR2 FQNEAQ (reference sequence). V was pared by 1 base and J by 3 bases, with 5 bases of the junction left unmatched. This chain's CDR3 is CASSLVTQGDTEAFF. CDR3 DNA: TGTGCCAGCAGCTTAGTTACCCAGGGGGACACTGAAGCTTTCTTT.

The chain uses TRBV7-6 and TRBJ2-2; 10 bases fit TRBD2. Germline values: CDR1 SGHVS, CDR2 FNYEAQ. The CDR3 contains 15 residues. V shed 5 bases, J shed 9 bases, and the junction held 9 bases outside the gene matches. This chain's CDR3 is CASSNPLAGERELFF. CDR3 in DNA: TGTGCCAGCAGCAACCCCCTAGCGGGAGAAAGGGAGCTGTTTTTT.

This chain links TRBV29-1 with TRBJ2-7; 12 bases line up with TRBD1. The CDR3 has 13 amino acids. Germline assignment: CDR1 SQVTM and CDR2 ANQGSEA. Losses at the gene ends were 4 bases for V and 5 bases for J; bases not matched to a gene: 3. This chain's CDR3 is CSVAGTGGDEQYF. CDR3 bases: TGCAGCGTTGCGGGGACAGGGGGCGACGAGCAGTACTTC.

This sequence joins TRBV10-2 and TRBJ1-6; 8 positions agree with TRBD1. J was trimmed by 13 bases and V by 6 bases; bases with no gene match: 11. Germline loops: CDR1 WSHSY, CDR2 SAAADI. This CDR3 comprises 14 residues. The CDR3 region is CASRGTGPGFPLHF. The CDR3 DNA follows: TGCGCCAGCAGGGGGACAGGTCCGGGATTCCCCCTCCACTTT.

There are a few counts of this clone. The genes are TRBV29-1 and TRBJ2-5; 12 nucleotides agree with TRBD2. With V trimmed by 1 base and J by 3 bases, 12 bases remained unmatched. The length of the CDR3 is 18 residues. From germline, CDR1 is SQVTM and CDR2 ANQGSEA. DNA of the CDR3: TGCAGCGTTGAAGGTAAGACTAGCGGGAGTATAGGGAAAGAGACCCAGTACTTC. Protein: CSVEGKTSGSIGKETQYF.

This chain connects TRBV28 to TRBJ2-3; TRBD1 matches 8 bases. The germline V gene has CDR1 MDHEN and CDR2 SYDVKM. This CDR3 contains 16 residues. The ends lost 5 bases at V and 6 bases at J; junction bases unmatched: 13. The CDR3 reads CASSETGVGLRDTQYF. CDR3 sequence (DNA): TGTGCCAGCAGTGAGACAGGGGTGGGCCTCCGGGATACGCAGTATTTT.

The gene calls are TRBV18 and TRBJ1-1, with 9 bases fitting TRBD1. CDR1 is KGHSH and CDR2 is LQKENI in the germline V gene. V dropped 0 bases and J dropped 4; count of bases not matched to a gene: 9. This CDR3 has 17 amino acids. The CDR3 sequence is CASSPPSQGAIFTEAFF. In DNA, the CDR3 is TGTGCCAGCTCACCACCTTCACAGGGGGCGATTTTCACTGAAGCTTTCTTT.

The chain employs TRBV11-3 and TRBJ1-2; possible D gene TRBD1, 6 bases. This CDR3 is 13 amino acids long. Trimming left V 1 base short and J 14 bases short, with 17 bases between. Per the germline V gene, CDR1 is SGHNT and CDR2 is YENEEA. The CDR3 loop reads CASSLAGNREITF. CDR3 sequence (DNA): TGTGCCAGCAGCTTAGCAGGGAACAGGGAGATAACCTTC.

V and J are TRBV6-4 and TRBJ2-3; D is undetermined. The CDR3 spans 22 residues. Trimming removed 0 bases from V and 0 bases from J, with 28 bases in between. CDR1 MRHNA and CDR2 SNTAGT come from the germline V gene. The chain's CDR3 is CASSDSIGECHERRTSTDTQYF. The CDR3 coding sequence is TGTGCCAGCAGTGACTCGATCGGCGAGTGCCACGAGCGAAGAACTAGCACAGATACGCAGTATTTT.

This chain links TRBV3-1 (or the pseudogene TRBV3-2) with TRBJ2-5, with D possibly TRBD1 on 6 matching bases. V lost 8 bases and J 3 bases, leaving 16 bases between the germline ends. This CDR3 is 14 amino acids long. CDR1 and CDR2 from the germline V gene are LGHDT and YNNKEL (reference sequence). CDR3 sequence: CASGAMRTEETQYF. CDR3 DNA sequence: TGTGCCAGCGGGGCTATGCGGACAGAAGAGACCCAGTACTTC.

The chain is built from TRBV19 and TRBJ2-5, with 12 bases that match TRBD2. The CDR3 has 16 amino acids. The germline CDR1 and CDR2 sequences are LNHDA and SQIVND (reference sequence). After removal of 5 bases from V and 3 bases from J, the junction contained 7 bases not matched to a gene. The CDR3 region has the DNA TGTGCCAGTAGTCTCTCTGGACTAGCGGGAAAAGAGACCCAGTACTTC. Amino acids: CASSLSGLAGKETQYF. Using reference TRBV19 and TRBJ2-5 for the parts outside the CDR3, the full variable domain is DGGITQSPKYLFRKEGQNVTLSCEQNLNHDAMYWYRQDPGQGLRLIYYSQIVNDFQKGDIAEGYSVSREKKESFPLTVTSAQKNPTAFYLCASSLSGLAGKETQYFGPGTRLLVL.

The chain has TRBV7-9 and TRBJ2-3, with D possibly matching TRBD1 (6 bases). V lost 5 bases and J 6 bases, leaving 15 bases between the germline ends. This CDR3 is 14 amino acids long. Germline assignment: CDR1 SEHNR and CDR2 FQNEAQ (reference sequence). Written as DNA, the CDR3 is TGTGCCAGCAGCATACAGGGCCGTATGGATACGCAGTATTTT. It specifies CASSIQGRMDTQYF.

The chain is built from TRBV19 and TRBJ1-3, with D unclear. Per germline, CDR1 LNHDA and CDR2 SQIVND (reference sequence). V shed 4 bases and J shed 0 bases, with 10 bases lying between them. This CDR3 comprises 15 residues. The CDR3 nucleotides are TGTGCCAGTAGTACCGCAGGAGGCTCTGGAAACACCATATATTTT. Its protein is CASSTAGGSGNTIYF.